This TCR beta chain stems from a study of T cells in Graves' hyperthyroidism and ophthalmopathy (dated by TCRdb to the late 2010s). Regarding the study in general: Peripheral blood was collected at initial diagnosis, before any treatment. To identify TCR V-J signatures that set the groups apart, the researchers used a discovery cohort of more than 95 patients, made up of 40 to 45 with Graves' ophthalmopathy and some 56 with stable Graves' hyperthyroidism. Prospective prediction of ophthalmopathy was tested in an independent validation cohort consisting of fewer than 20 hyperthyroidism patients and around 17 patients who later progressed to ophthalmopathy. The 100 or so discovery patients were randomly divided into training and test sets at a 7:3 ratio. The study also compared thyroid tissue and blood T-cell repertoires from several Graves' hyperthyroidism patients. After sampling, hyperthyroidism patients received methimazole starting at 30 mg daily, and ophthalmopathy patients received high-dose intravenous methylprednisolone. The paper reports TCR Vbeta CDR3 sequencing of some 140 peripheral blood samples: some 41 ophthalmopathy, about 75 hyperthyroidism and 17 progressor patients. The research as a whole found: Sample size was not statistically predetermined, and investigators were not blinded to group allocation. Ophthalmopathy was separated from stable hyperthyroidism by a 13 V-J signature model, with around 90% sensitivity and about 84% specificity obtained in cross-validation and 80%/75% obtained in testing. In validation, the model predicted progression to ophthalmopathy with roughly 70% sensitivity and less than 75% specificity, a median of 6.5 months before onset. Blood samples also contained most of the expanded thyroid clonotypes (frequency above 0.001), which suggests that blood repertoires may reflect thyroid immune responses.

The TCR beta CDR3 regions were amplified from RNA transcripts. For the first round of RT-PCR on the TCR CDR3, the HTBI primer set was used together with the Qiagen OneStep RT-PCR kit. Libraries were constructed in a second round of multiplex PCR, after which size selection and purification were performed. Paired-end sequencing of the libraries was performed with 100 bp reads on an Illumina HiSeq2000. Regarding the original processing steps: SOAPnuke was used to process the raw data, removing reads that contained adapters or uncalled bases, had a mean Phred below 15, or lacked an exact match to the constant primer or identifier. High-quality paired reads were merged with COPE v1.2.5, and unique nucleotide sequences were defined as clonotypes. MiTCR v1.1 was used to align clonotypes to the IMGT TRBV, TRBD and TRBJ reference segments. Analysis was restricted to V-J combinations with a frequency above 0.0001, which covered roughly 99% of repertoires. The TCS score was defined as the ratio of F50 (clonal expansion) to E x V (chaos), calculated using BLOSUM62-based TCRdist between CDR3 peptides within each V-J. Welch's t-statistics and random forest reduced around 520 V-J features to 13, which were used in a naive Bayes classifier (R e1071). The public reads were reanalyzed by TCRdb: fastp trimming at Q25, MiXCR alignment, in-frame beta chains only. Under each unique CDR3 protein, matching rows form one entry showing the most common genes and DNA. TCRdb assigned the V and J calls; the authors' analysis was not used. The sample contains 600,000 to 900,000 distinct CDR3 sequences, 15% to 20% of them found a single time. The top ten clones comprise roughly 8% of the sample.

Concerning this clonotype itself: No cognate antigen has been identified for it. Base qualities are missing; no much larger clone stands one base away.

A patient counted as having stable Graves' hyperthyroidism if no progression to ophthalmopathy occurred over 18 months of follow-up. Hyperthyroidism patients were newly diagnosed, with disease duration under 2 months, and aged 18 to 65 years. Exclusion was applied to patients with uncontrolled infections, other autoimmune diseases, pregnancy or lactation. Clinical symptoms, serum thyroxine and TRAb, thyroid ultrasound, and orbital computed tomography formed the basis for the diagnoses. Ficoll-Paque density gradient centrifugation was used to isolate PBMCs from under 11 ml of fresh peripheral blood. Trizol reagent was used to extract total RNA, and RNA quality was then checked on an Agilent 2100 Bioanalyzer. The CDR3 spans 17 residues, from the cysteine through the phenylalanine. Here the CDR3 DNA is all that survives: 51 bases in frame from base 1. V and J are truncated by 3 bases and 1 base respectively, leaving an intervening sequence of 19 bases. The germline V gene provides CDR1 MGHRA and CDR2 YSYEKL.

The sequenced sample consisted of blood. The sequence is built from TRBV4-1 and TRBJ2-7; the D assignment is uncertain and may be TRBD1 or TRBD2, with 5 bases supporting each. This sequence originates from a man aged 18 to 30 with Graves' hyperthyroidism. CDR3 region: CASSHPKTGPKSYEQYF. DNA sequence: TGCGCCAGCAGCCACCCGAAAACGGGACCCAAGTCCTACGAGCAGTACTTC.